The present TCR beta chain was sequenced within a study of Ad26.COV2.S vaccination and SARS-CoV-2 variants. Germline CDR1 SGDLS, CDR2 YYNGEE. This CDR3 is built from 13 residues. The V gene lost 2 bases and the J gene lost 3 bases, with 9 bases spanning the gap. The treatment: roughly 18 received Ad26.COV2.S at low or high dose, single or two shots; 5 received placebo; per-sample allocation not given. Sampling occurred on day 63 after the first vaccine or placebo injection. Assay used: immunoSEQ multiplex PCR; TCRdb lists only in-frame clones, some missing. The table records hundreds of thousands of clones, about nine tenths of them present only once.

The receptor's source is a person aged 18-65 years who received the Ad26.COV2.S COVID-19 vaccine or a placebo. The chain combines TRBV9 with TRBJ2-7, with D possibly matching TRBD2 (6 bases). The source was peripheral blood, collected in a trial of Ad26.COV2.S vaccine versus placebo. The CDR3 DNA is TGTGCCAGCAGCGTGGGAGGACACTACGAGCAGTACTTC. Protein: CASSVGGHYEQYF. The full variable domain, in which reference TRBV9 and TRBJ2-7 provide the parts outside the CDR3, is DSGVTQTPKHLITATGQRVTLRCSPRSGDLSVYWYQQSLDQGLQFLIQYYNGEERAKGNILERFSAQQFPDLHSELNLSSLELGDSALYFCASSVGGHYEQYFGPGTRLTVT.